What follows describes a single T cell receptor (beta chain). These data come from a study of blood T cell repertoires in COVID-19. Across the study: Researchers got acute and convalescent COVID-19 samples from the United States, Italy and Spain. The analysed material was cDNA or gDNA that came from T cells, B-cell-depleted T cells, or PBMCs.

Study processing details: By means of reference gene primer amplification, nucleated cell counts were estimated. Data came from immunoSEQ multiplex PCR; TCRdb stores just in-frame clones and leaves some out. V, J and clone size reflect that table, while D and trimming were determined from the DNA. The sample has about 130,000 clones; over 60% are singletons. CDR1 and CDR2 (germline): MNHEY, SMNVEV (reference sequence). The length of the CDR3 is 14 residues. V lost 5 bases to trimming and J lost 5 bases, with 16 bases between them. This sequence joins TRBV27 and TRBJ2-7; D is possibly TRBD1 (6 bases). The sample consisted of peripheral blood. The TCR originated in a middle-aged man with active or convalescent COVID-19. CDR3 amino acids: CASSLSPRGHEQYF. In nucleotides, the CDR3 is TGTGCCAGCAGTCTTTCCCCCAGGGGTCACGAGCAGTACTTC.